This TCR beta chain was captured in a study of T cell responses to AZD1222 COVID-19 vaccine. Study background: Samples with a second dose at about 4 or about 12 weeks were pooled together. Study findings and constraints: Following two doses of AZD1222, Spike-specific TCR breadth and depth rose. No repertoire was sampled before or during the peak T cell response, only after it.

The CDR3 has 16 residues. The V end was cut by 1 base, the J end by 2 bases, with 14 bases between. From germline, CDR1 is LGHNA and CDR2 YNFKEQ. A note on this clone: As yet, its antigen is unknown.

Libraries were prepared by immunoSEQ multiplex PCR; TCRdb keeps only in-frame clonotypes and omits some of them. This sample has under 130,000 clones; 91% occur once, and the top ten carry 45% to 55%. The sequencing here drew on peripheral blood, taken on day 0 of AZD1222 vaccination. The TCR sequence derives from an adult in good health. The rearrangement links TRBV4-2 to TRBJ1-2; tentatively, D is TRBD1 (5 bases). DNA for the CDR3: TGTGCCAGCAGCCAAGTAGTACCGGGGGAAAACTATGGCTACACCTTC. It yields the protein CASSQVVPGENYGYTF.